This T cell receptor (beta chain) derives from a study of cytotoxic CD8 clonotypes in ibrutinib-treated CLL. Study-wide background: Following a median 12 months of treatment, with a range of 6 to 36, response samples were taken. Whole-study results and caveats: Public clonotypes were seen rarely and were contracted or stable on treatment. The study found baseline clonality above age-matched healthy donors, tracking circulating CD8+ T-cell counts. Increased clonality at ibrutinib response gave way to a return toward baseline at progression.

Only in-frame clones appear in the TCRdb table, and some are missing; sequencing was by immunoSEQ multiplex PCR. This sample carries about 160,000 clones, around 84% of them seen once, and the ten largest clones take approximately 2%. Trimming took off 0 bases at V and 6 bases at J, with 15 bases between the two ends. The CDR3 contains 16 residues. The germline CDR1 and CDR2 sequences are SGHRS and YFSETQ. Concerning this clone itself: Its antigen remains unidentified.

V and J are TRBV5-1 and TRBJ1-4; unclear D gene. The origin of this receptor is a human donor with chronic lymphocytic leukemia. The specimen comprised PBMCs, sampled after 12 months of ibrutinib treatment. The DNA for the CDR3 is TGCGCCAGCAGCTTGGAGGGAGGAGGGCGATATGAAAAACTGTTTTTT. Translated: CASSLEGGGRYEKLFF. The whole variable domain, filled in from reference TRBV5-1 and TRBJ1-4, reads KAGVTQTPRYLIKTRGQQVTLSCSPISGHRSVSWYQQTPGQGLQFLFEYFSETQRNKGNFPGRFSGRQFSNSRSEMNVSTLELGDSALYLCASSLEGGGRYEKLFFGSGTQLSVL.